This TCR beta chain is drawn from a study of shared clonotypes between healthy human individuals. Study-level points and caveats: Clonotypes shared by all four sorted-subset donors had higher generation probabilities than non-shared clonotypes. Compared with memory subsets, naive subsets generally had larger estimated richness.

Germline V gene data show CDR1 as LGHNA and CDR2 as YSLEER. The V and J ends lost 0 bases and 0 bases respectively, with 10 bases between them. This CDR3 is 16 amino acids long. For sorted subsets, approximately 180 ng DNA per replicate equaled tens of thousands of T cell genomes. In the source study's methods: Filtering differed because ImmunoSEQ produced junction-only sequences that carried no quality scores. Assay used: immunoSEQ multiplex PCR; TCRdb lists only in-frame clones, some missing. That table gives V, J and clone size, and the DNA gave D and trimming. The sample includes roughly 2.5 million clones, about 92% of them seen just once. In regard to this clone: Its target is unknown.

The V and J genes are TRBV4-3 and TRBJ2-3, with unresolved D. The TCR originated in a man aged 18 to 30 in good health. Sequencing used naive CD4+ T cells sorted from blood. Indicated subset: CD45RA+ positively selected. The CDR3 region is CASSQDKTRSTDTQYF. CDR3 bases: TGCGCCAGCAGCCAAGATAAAACGAGGAGCACAGATACGCAGTATTTT.